A single sample is the source of the 27 T cell receptor beta chains below, sequenced in a study of blood T cell repertoires in COVID-19. Profiling relied on immunoSEQ multiplex PCR, and the TCRdb table lists in-frame clones only, not all of them. The data contain about 120,000 clones, roughly 84% of them singletons. The source material was peripheral blood. All receptors derive from a woman in her seventies who had recovered from COVID-19.

Of note for this clone: One end of the junction fails to match germline, which may point to a read error. J is TRBJ1-4 and V is TRBV2, with unresolved D. This CDR3 spans 11 amino acids. CDR1 is SNHLY and CDR2 is FYNNEI in the germline V gene. CDR3: CASSDWSPQIF. The CDR3 DNA is TGTGCCAGCAGTGATTGGTCCCCCCAGATATTT.

The chain uses TRBV6-5 and TRBJ1-1, with 8 bases matching TRBD1. The CDR3 spans 16 residues. Germline CDR1 MNHEY, CDR2 SVGAGI. Germline trimming cut 4 bases from V and 2 bases from J; bases unmatched to any gene: 9. In DNA form, the CDR3 reads TGTGCCAGCAGTTGGGGGACAGGCCAGGGTAACACTGAAGCTTTCTTT. Translation: CASSWGTGQGNTEAFF.

The V call is TRBV28, the J call TRBJ2-7; D ambiguous. There are 11 residues in the CDR3. The ends were cut back, 10 bases at V and 7 bases at J, with 14 bases in the middle. Germline V lookup: CDR1 MDHEN, CDR2 SYDVKM. The CDR3 sequence is CATERIGEQYF. For the CDR3, the DNA is TGTGCCACGGAGAGAATCGGGGAGCAGTACTTC.

This clone was seen once. This chain links TRBV7-3 with TRBJ2-7; D might be TRBD2 (5 bases). V shed 0 bases and J shed 6 bases, with 6 bases lying between them. This CDR3 contains 12 residues. CDR1 and CDR2 from the germline V gene are SGHTA and FQGTGA. CDR3 coding DNA: TGTGCCAGCAGCTTAACAGGGAGCGAGCAGTACTTC. As protein: CASSLTGSEQYF. Full variable domain (outside the CDR3, taken from reference TRBV7-3 and TRBJ2-7): GAGVSQTPSNKVTEKGKYVELRCDPISGHTALYWYRQSLGQGPEFLIYFQGTGAADDSGLPNDRFFAVRPEGSVSTLKIQRTERGDSAVYLCASSLTGSEQYFGPGTRLTVT.

This rearrangement joins TRBV7-9 to TRBJ2-1, with TRBD1 matching 7 bases. This CDR3 has 15 residues. The V gene end was trimmed by 6 bases and the J gene end by 4 bases; junction bases not matched to a gene: 9. Germline V CDR1 and CDR2: SEHNR, FQNEAQ (reference sequence). The CDR3 nucleotides read TGTGCCAGCAGTTTACCGGGACAGAGATACAATGAGCAGTTCTTC. Its translation: CASSLPGQRYNEQFF. Full variable domain (outside the CDR3, taken from reference TRBV7-9 and TRBJ2-1): DTGVSQNPRHKITKRGQNVTFRCDPISEHNRLYWYRQTLGQGPEFLTYFQNEAQLEKSRLLSDRFSAERPKGSFSTLEIQRTEQGDSAMYLCASSLPGQRYNEQFFGPGTRLTVL.

The chain carries TRBV5-6 and TRBJ2-7; 11 bases align to TRBD2. Germline CDR1 SGHDT, CDR2 YYEEEE. This CDR3 spans 15 amino acids. The V segment lost 4 bases and the J segment 0 bases; nucleotides outside the gene matches: 3. The CDR3 DNA is TGTGCCAGCAGCCCGGGACTAGCGGTCTCCTACGAGCAGTACTTC. This sequence encodes CASSPGLAVSYEQYF.

The chain combines TRBV7-2 with TRBJ1-3; D is undetermined. CDR1 and CDR2 (germline): SGHTA, FQGNSA. V dropped 6 bases and J dropped 1 base, with 13 bases sitting between them. The CDR3 totals 15 residues. The DNA for the CDR3 is TGTGCCAGCAGGCGGCCGGGGTTGTCTGGAAACACCATATATTTT. It translates to CASRRPGLSGNTIYF.

V gene TRBV6-4 combines with J gene TRBJ2-3, with TRBD2 identical over 15 bases. CDR1 is MRHNA and CDR2 is SNTAGT in the germline V gene. After removal of 4 bases from V and 6 bases from J, the junction contained 11 bases not matched to a gene. The CDR3 is 18 residues long. The CDR3 bases are TGTGCCAGCAGTGTCCCGGGACTAGCGGGAGGCCTGATGGATACGCAGTATTTT. Its protein is CASSVPGLAGGLMDTQYF.

This chain links TRBV5-4 with TRBJ2-2; 8 bases match TRBD2. CDR1 and CDR2 (germline): SGHNT, YYREEE (reference sequence). CDR3 length: 16 amino acids. V shed 1 base and J 5 bases; nucleotides not matched to a gene: 7. The CDR3 DNA sequence: TGTGCCAGCAGCTTGAGCCTAGCGGGCGGTACCGGGGAGCTGTTTTTT. The encoded protein is CASSLSLAGGTGELFF.

The rearrangement uses TRBV7-8 and TRBJ2-3; maybe TRBD2 (5 bases). Trimming removed 4 bases from V and 0 bases from J, with 11 bases in between. Germline CDR1 and CDR2: SGHVS and FQNEAQ. The length of the CDR3 is 15 residues. This chain's CDR3 is CASSSRPGSTDTQYF. The CDR3 coding sequence is TGTGCCAGCAGCTCCCGCCCGGGGAGCACAGATACGCAGTATTTT.

The chain has TRBV9 and TRBJ1-5; D gene unclear. The germline V gene has CDR1 SGDLS and CDR2 YYNGEE. The V gene lost 0 bases and the J gene lost 8 bases, with 15 bases spanning the gap. The CDR3 is made up of 15 amino acids. Here the CDR3 reads CASSVGAGGGEPQHF. In DNA, the CDR3 is TGTGCCAGCAGCGTAGGCGCGGGAGGTGGGGAGCCCCAGCATTTT.

This sequence joins TRBV9 and TRBJ2-7, with unresolved D. Germline V gene lookup returns CDR1 SGDLS and CDR2 YYNGEE. CDR3 size: 15 residues. Trimming took off 0 bases at V and 3 bases at J, with 13 bases between the two ends. Here the CDR3 reads CASSVEPAAYYEQYF. CDR3 in DNA: TGTGCCAGCAGCGTAGAGCCCGCGGCGTACTACGAGCAGTACTTC.

This clone appeared a few times. The V and J genes are TRBV27 and TRBJ1-6, with D uncertain. Trimming shortened V by 1 base and J by 4 bases, and 11 bases separated the two germline ends. The CDR3 has 16 amino acids. The germline V gene encodes CDR1 MNHEY and CDR2 SMNVEV (reference sequence). As DNA, the CDR3 is TGTGCCAGCAGTTTATATCCAGGCCGATATAATTCACCCCTCCACTTT. Translating gives CASSLYPGRYNSPLHF.

A single count supports this clone. The chain recombines TRBV10-3 with TRBJ2-7, with TRBD2 as a possible D gene (6 bases). Germline V gives CDR1 ENHRY, CDR2 SYGVKD. V was pared by 2 bases and J by 6 bases, with 17 bases between. The CDR3 sequence is 15 residues long. The CDR3 DNA reads as TGTGCCATCAGTGAGATCGGCAGGGAGGCGGTCGAGCAGTACTTC. Translating it yields CAISEIGREAVEQYF.

The chain's CDR3 is CASSSSSYNSPLHF. The CDR3 DNA is TGTGCCAGCAGTAGTAGCTCCTATAATTCACCCCTCCACTTT. The chain has TRBV2 and TRBJ1-6; D not resolved. This CDR3 is 14 amino acids long. The germline CDR1 and CDR2 sequences are SNHLY and FYNNEI. V was cut by 5 bases and J by 0 bases, with 5 bases left in between.

The chain couples TRBV2 to TRBJ1-5, with D possibly matching TRBD1 (5 bases). The CDR3 has 14 amino acids. V was clipped by 7 bases and J by 3 bases, with 13 bases between them. Germline CDR1 SNHLY, CDR2 FYNNEI. DNA of the CDR3: TGTGCCAGCACTCCGCGGGGACTCAATCAGCCCCAGCATTTT. It is translated as CASTPRGLNQPQHF.

The CDR3 bases are TGTGCCAGCAGCCCCAGGGGCATACTGGGAGGCTACACCTTC. Amino acids: CASSPRGILGGYTF. The V gene is TRBV3-1 (or the pseudogene TRBV3-2), the J gene TRBJ1-2; TRBD1 is a possible D gene (6 bases). The V end was cut by 4 bases, the J end by 8 bases, with 17 bases between. CDR3 length equals 14 residues. CDR1 is LGHDT and CDR2 is YNNKEL in the germline V gene (reference sequence).

This clone was detected a few times. The genes are TRBV28 and TRBJ1-6; D is unclear. With 4 bases removed from V and 5 bases from J, the gap between germline ends came to 18 bases. The CDR3 is 17 residues long. CDR1 is MDHEN, CDR2 SYDVKM, per germline. CDR3 coding DNA: TGTGCCAGCAGTTCTCCGGGGAGGGAAGGAAATAATTCACCCCTCCACTTT. This translates into CASSSPGREGNNSPLHF. Full variable domain (outside the CDR3, taken from reference TRBV28 and TRBJ1-6): DVKVTQSSRYLVKRTGEKVFLECVQDMDHENMFWYRQDPGLGLRLIYFSYDVKMKEKGDIPEGYSVSREKKERFSLILESASTNQTSMYLCASSSPGREGNNSPLHFGNGTRLTVT.

This rearrangement joins TRBV18 to TRBJ1-1; D gene unclear. CDR1 and CDR2 (germline): KGHSH, LQKENI. Trimming cost V 3 bases and J 3 bases, with 11 bases left between them. The CDR3 sequence is 14 residues long. Written as DNA, the CDR3 is TGTGCCAGCTCACCCGGCCCCGGAGACACTGAAGCTTTCTTT. Its protein product is CASSPGPGDTEAFF.

The J gene is TRBJ1-3, the V gene TRBV28; D gene ambiguous. The CDR3 is made up of 15 amino acids. Trimming stripped 0 bases from V and 3 bases from J, with 9 bases between. The germline CDR1 and CDR2 sequences are MDHEN and SYDVKM. CDR3 amino acids: CASSLWLSGGNTIYF. DNA of the CDR3: TGTGCCAGCAGTTTATGGCTCTCCGGTGGAAACACCATATATTTT.

The J gene is TRBJ2-1, the V gene TRBV5-6; 14 nucleotides align to TRBD2. The ends lost 3 bases at V and 7 bases at J; junction bases unmatched: 6. The CDR3 sequence is 16 residues long. Germline V gives CDR1 SGHDT, CDR2 YYEEEE. CDR3 DNA: TGTGCCAGCAGCTGGACGACTAGCGGGAGGGGTAATGAGCAGTTCTTC. Protein: CASSWTTSGRGNEQFF.

The chain combines TRBV11-2 with TRBJ2-7; D is ambiguous. This CDR3 has 14 residues. In germline, CDR1 is SGHAT, CDR2 FQNNGV. Trimming removed 2 bases from V and 0 bases from J, with 8 bases in between. CDR3 in amino acids: CASSLRVRSYEQYF. The CDR3 DNA follows: TGTGCCAGCAGCTTACGGGTCCGCTCCTACGAGCAGTACTTC.

The rearrangement uses TRBV4-3 and TRBJ1-4; D is unresolved. The germline V gene encodes CDR1 LGHNA and CDR2 YSLEER. CDR3 length: 17 amino acids. Trimming left V 0 bases short and J 0 bases short, with 11 bases between. The CDR3 DNA reads TGCGCCAGCAGCCAAGACCCTAGGAAAGCAACTAATGAAAAACTGTTTTTT. Protein product: CASSQDPRKATNEKLFF.

The rearrangement uses TRBV6-5 and TRBJ2-7, with 10 bases that match TRBD1. This CDR3 is built from 15 residues. Germline lookup yields CDR1 MNHEY and CDR2 SVGAGI. With V trimmed by 6 bases and J by 4 bases, 9 bases remained unmatched. DNA for the CDR3: TGTGCCAGCAGCCGACAGGGGGCGACCCTATACGAGCAGTACTTC. Encoded protein: CASSRQGATLYEQYF.

This clone was seen more than once but under ten times. The gene calls are TRBV5-1 and TRBJ2-2; 9 positions match TRBD2. Germline CDR1 SGHRS, CDR2 YFSETQ. V lost 6 bases to trimming and J lost 2 bases; unmatched junction nucleotides: 8. The CDR3 extends over 16 amino acids. In nucleotides, the CDR3 is TGCGCCAGCAACCGAATAGCGGGAGCAAACACCGGGGAGCTGTTTTTT. It yields the protein CASNRIAGANTGELFF.

CDR3 coding DNA: TGCGCCAGCAGCCTTGGACAATCCCTGAAACTGTTTTTT. Its protein product is CASSLGQSLKLFF. V usage is TRBV5-1 and J usage is TRBJ1-4, with D perhaps TRBD1 (5 bases). The ends were cut back, 4 bases at V and 11 bases at J, with 15 bases in the middle. Germline lookup yields CDR1 SGHRS and CDR2 YFSETQ. This CDR3 has 13 residues. Based on the CDR3 plus reference TRBV5-1 and TRBJ1-4, the full variable domain is KAGVTQTPRYLIKTRGQQVTLSCSPISGHRSVSWYQQTPGQGLQFLFEYFSETQRNKGNFPGRFSGRQFSNSRSEMNVSTLELGDSALYLCASSLGQSLKLFFGSGTQLSVL.

The gene calls are TRBV6-2 or TRBV6-3 and TRBJ1-2; 7 bases match TRBD1. V was clipped by 2 bases and J by 3 bases; unmatched bases: 6. The CDR3 length is 15 residues. Germline CDR1 is MNHEY and CDR2 is SVGEGT. The CDR3 protein is CASSYPTGKDYGYTF. The CDR3 DNA reads as TGTGCCAGCAGTTACCCGACAGGGAAGGACTATGGCTACACCTTC.